The 11 T cell receptor beta chains below come from one sample, sequenced in a study of control samples from healthy donors and cancer patients. Repertoires were generated with immunoSEQ multiplex PCR, while TCRdb's copy carries only in-frame clones and drops some. Of 150,000 or so clones listed, approximately 94% are singletons. The sequenced sample was blood. The source is a woman aged 40 to 49 in good health.

In the case of this clone: Other DNA sequences in this sample translate to the same CDR3. The CDR3 loop is CASSIGGTGELFF. As DNA, the CDR3 is TGTGCCAGTAGTATTGGGGGAACCGGGGAGCTGTTTTTT. The chain combines TRBV19 with TRBJ2-2; D possibly uses TRBD1 or TRBD2 (5 bases each). Trimming removed 3 bases at V and 5 bases at J, with 7 bases between. This CDR3 spans 13 amino acids. Germline V lookup: CDR1 LNHDA, CDR2 SQIVND (reference sequence).

In its sample, this clone was seen once. This chain uses TRBV18 with TRBJ1-4; 9 bases line up with TRBD1. Germline CDR1 reads KGHSH; CDR2 reads LQKENI. Losses at the gene ends were 3 bases for V and 0 bases for J; bases not matched to a gene: 5. The CDR3 has 17 amino acids. The CDR3 sequence: CASSPTRQGATNEKLFF. The CDR3, as DNA: TGTGCCAGCTCACCGACCAGACAGGGGGCAACTAATGAAAAACTGTTTTTT.

The V call is TRBV14, the J call TRBJ1-2; TRBD1 might be the D (5 bases). Germline V gives CDR1 SGHDN, CDR2 FVKESK. The ends were cut back, 4 bases at V and 5 bases at J, with 17 bases in the middle. The length of the CDR3 is 15 residues. Written as DNA, the CDR3 is TGTGCCAGCAGCCTACAGGAACACCCTTGGTATGGCTACACCTTC. Its translation: CASSLQEHPWYGYTF.

This clone was observed a single time. The rearrangement links TRBV6-4 to TRBJ2-1, with TRBD1 matching 7 bases. The CDR3 is 15 residues long. Trimming removed 6 bases from V and 0 bases from J; junction bases left unmatched: 5. CDR1 and CDR2 from the germline V gene are MRHNA and SNTAGT. In DNA, the CDR3 is TGTGCCAGCAGACCGACAGGGAGCTCCTACAATGAGCAGTTCTTC. It yields the protein CASRPTGSSYNEQFF.

The chain employs TRBV4-1 and TRBJ1-2, with 11 bases identical to TRBD1. J gave up 8 bases and V 0 bases, and 2 bases lay outside the gene matches. Germline CDR1 and CDR2: MGHRA and YSYEKL. The CDR3 covers 14 residues. CDR3 in amino acids: CASSQDGQGAGYTF. The CDR3, as DNA: TGCGCCAGCAGCCAAGATGGACAGGGGGCGGGCTACACCTTC.

J is TRBJ2-1 and V is TRBV5-1; 8 bases align to TRBD2. CDR1 and CDR2 from the germline V gene are SGHRS and YFSETQ. Germline trimming cut 0 bases from V and 5 bases from J; bases unmatched to any gene: 4. The CDR3 has 15 residues. CDR3 in DNA: TGCGCCAGCAGCTTGGGAGCGGGAGCCCACAATGAGCAGTTCTTC. Translating gives CASSLGAGAHNEQFF.

This clone was seen a single time. The genes are TRBV5-6 and TRBJ2-7, with D uncertain. Germline V lookup: CDR1 SGHDT, CDR2 YYEEEE. This CDR3 has 15 residues. Trimming shortened V by 1 base and J by 5 bases, and 16 bases separated the two germline ends. Here the CDR3 reads CASSLSALKIHEQYF. Written as DNA, the CDR3 is TGTGCCAGCAGCTTGTCAGCCCTCAAGATCCACGAGCAGTACTTC.

V and J are TRBV4-2 and TRBJ2-4; 9 nucleotides match TRBD1. The germline V gene encodes CDR1 LGHNA and CDR2 YNFKEQ. CDR3 length: 15 residues. Trimming at V came to 4 bases and at J to 3 bases, leaving 4 bases not matched to a gene. This CDR3 reads CASSPRGQGKNIQYF. The CDR3 DNA reads TGTGCCAGCAGCCCCCGGGGACAGGGCAAAAACATTCAGTACTTC.

This clone was found a few times. The rearrangement links TRBV7-3 to TRBJ2-3; 12 bases align to TRBD2. Unmatched junction bases numbered 3, after V lost 2 bases and J lost 6 bases. CDR1 is SGHTA, CDR2 FQGTGA, per germline. The CDR3 covers 15 residues. DNA for the CDR3: TGTGCCAGCAGCTTAGGTGGACTAGCGGGGGATACGCAGTATTTT. Protein: CASSLGGLAGDTQYF.

This sequence joins TRBV7-9 and TRBJ2-3; 8 bases match TRBD1. The germline gives CDR1 SEHNR, CDR2 FQNEAQ (reference sequence). V lost 4 bases and J lost 2; bases outside the gene matches: 2. The CDR3 length is 14 residues. CDR3 in amino acids: CASSSGQATDTQYF. CDR3 in DNA: TGTGCCAGCAGCTCGGGACAGGCCACAGATACGCAGTATTTT.

The chain is built from TRBV20-1 and TRBJ1-2; no clear D gene. The CDR3 runs 11 residues. V gave up 5 bases and J gave up 2 bases, with 6 bases separating them. Germline lookup yields CDR1 DFQATT and CDR2 SNEGSKA (reference sequence). The CDR3 DNA reads TGCAGTGCTGGACGAAACTATGGCTACACCTTC. Translated: CSAGRNYGYTF.